This T cell receptor (beta chain) emerged from a study of a mutant IDH1 vaccine in newly diagnosed glioma (dated by TCRdb to the early 2020s). For the wider study: Vaccination began 4-6 weeks after radiotherapy alone, or alongside temozolomide cycles in the chemotherapy-containing groups. The week-35 safety follow-up took place at visit V12, and the week-47 end of study took place at visit V13. Longitudinal TCRB deep sequencing was done for 25 treated patients, wherever samples were available for exploratory analyses. Before enrollment, patients had received standard therapy of radiotherapy alone, temozolomide alone, or radiochemotherapy with temozolomide; most received the combination. Peripheral blood was collected at six visits: V03 (baseline), V05, V07, V10, V12 and V13. Of the 30 or so patients who were treated, around 60% were male and around 40% were female, and the mean age was around 41 years.

Library generation was performed with the immunoSEQ multiplex PCR assay. Rearranged TCR beta chain sequences were amplified using the hsTCRB Kit according to the manufacturer's protocol. TCRB libraries were sequenced on an Illumina MiSeq. The authors' analysis ran thus. The kit vendor's proprietary platform handled demultiplexing, trimming and gene mapping. Drawn from immuneACCESS, this table holds only the in-frame rearrangements with V and J called that TCRdb kept. Clones are partly lost; checked studies trace under half to an unresolved V gene and leave the rest unexplained. That table furnishes V, J and clone size, whereas the DNA furnished D and trimming. This sample is represented by roughly 40,000 clones; roughly 83% of them were singletons. Approximately 5.5% of the sample is held by the ten biggest clonotypes. With respect to this clone: What antigen it recognizes has not been identified. No clone much larger than this one lies a single base away; base qualities are absent.

At the junction V is shortened by 4 bases and J by 0 bases, with 10 bases in between. CDR1 SGHRS and CDR2 YFSETQ are derived from the germline V gene. The CDR3 spans 14 residues, from the cysteine through the phenylalanine. Kept here is only the CDR3 DNA, which spans 42 bases and is read in frame from base 1. The label giving this sample's time point can be read as: week 35, safety follow-up. Every vaccine dose consisted of 300 ug of a 20-mer mutant IDH1 peptide in Montanide, administered subcutaneously together with topical imiquimod. Across visits V03 through V10, patients got a total of eight vaccinations, given in weeks 1, 3, 5, 7, 11, 15, 19 and 23. The donors had newly diagnosed IDH1-mutant astrocytomas of WHO grade 3 or 4 that showed loss of nuclear ATRX. The samples were drawn from NOA16, a multicentre, single-arm, open-label phase I trial in Germany that tested a mutant IDH1 peptide vaccine in humans for the first time. Genomic DNA for TCRB sequencing was isolated from EDTA blood with the DNeasy Blood and Tissue Kit.

Paper-wide results and their limitations: PBMC samples for TCRB deep sequencing were selected based on availability. It was noted by the authors that analyses of patient blood samples could not be reproduced owing to sample limitations. Pseudoprogression appeared unrelated to alterations in the top peripheral T cell clonotypes detected by TCRB sequencing. Across multiple MHC alleles, vaccine-induced immune responses were seen in roughly 93% of patients.

The rearrangement combines TRBV5-1 with TRBJ1-2; matching of 5 bases hints at TRBD1 as the D gene. This clonotype was sampled from a woman aged 50 to 65 with glioma. Sequenced here: PBMCs, sampled from a glioma patient whose treatment included an IDH1 peptide vaccine. The nucleotide sequence reads TGCGCCAGCAGCCTGGACACCTCTAACTATGGCTACACCTTC. It is translated as CASSLDTSNYGYTF. The entire variable domain, with the stretches around the CDR3 drawn from the reference TRBV5-1 and TRBJ1-2 proteins, is KAGVTQTPRYLIKTRGQQVTLSCSPISGHRSVSWYQQTPGQGLQFLFEYFSETQRNKGNFPGRFSGRQFSNSRSEMNVSTLELGDSALYLCASSLDTSNYGYTFGSGTRLTVV.